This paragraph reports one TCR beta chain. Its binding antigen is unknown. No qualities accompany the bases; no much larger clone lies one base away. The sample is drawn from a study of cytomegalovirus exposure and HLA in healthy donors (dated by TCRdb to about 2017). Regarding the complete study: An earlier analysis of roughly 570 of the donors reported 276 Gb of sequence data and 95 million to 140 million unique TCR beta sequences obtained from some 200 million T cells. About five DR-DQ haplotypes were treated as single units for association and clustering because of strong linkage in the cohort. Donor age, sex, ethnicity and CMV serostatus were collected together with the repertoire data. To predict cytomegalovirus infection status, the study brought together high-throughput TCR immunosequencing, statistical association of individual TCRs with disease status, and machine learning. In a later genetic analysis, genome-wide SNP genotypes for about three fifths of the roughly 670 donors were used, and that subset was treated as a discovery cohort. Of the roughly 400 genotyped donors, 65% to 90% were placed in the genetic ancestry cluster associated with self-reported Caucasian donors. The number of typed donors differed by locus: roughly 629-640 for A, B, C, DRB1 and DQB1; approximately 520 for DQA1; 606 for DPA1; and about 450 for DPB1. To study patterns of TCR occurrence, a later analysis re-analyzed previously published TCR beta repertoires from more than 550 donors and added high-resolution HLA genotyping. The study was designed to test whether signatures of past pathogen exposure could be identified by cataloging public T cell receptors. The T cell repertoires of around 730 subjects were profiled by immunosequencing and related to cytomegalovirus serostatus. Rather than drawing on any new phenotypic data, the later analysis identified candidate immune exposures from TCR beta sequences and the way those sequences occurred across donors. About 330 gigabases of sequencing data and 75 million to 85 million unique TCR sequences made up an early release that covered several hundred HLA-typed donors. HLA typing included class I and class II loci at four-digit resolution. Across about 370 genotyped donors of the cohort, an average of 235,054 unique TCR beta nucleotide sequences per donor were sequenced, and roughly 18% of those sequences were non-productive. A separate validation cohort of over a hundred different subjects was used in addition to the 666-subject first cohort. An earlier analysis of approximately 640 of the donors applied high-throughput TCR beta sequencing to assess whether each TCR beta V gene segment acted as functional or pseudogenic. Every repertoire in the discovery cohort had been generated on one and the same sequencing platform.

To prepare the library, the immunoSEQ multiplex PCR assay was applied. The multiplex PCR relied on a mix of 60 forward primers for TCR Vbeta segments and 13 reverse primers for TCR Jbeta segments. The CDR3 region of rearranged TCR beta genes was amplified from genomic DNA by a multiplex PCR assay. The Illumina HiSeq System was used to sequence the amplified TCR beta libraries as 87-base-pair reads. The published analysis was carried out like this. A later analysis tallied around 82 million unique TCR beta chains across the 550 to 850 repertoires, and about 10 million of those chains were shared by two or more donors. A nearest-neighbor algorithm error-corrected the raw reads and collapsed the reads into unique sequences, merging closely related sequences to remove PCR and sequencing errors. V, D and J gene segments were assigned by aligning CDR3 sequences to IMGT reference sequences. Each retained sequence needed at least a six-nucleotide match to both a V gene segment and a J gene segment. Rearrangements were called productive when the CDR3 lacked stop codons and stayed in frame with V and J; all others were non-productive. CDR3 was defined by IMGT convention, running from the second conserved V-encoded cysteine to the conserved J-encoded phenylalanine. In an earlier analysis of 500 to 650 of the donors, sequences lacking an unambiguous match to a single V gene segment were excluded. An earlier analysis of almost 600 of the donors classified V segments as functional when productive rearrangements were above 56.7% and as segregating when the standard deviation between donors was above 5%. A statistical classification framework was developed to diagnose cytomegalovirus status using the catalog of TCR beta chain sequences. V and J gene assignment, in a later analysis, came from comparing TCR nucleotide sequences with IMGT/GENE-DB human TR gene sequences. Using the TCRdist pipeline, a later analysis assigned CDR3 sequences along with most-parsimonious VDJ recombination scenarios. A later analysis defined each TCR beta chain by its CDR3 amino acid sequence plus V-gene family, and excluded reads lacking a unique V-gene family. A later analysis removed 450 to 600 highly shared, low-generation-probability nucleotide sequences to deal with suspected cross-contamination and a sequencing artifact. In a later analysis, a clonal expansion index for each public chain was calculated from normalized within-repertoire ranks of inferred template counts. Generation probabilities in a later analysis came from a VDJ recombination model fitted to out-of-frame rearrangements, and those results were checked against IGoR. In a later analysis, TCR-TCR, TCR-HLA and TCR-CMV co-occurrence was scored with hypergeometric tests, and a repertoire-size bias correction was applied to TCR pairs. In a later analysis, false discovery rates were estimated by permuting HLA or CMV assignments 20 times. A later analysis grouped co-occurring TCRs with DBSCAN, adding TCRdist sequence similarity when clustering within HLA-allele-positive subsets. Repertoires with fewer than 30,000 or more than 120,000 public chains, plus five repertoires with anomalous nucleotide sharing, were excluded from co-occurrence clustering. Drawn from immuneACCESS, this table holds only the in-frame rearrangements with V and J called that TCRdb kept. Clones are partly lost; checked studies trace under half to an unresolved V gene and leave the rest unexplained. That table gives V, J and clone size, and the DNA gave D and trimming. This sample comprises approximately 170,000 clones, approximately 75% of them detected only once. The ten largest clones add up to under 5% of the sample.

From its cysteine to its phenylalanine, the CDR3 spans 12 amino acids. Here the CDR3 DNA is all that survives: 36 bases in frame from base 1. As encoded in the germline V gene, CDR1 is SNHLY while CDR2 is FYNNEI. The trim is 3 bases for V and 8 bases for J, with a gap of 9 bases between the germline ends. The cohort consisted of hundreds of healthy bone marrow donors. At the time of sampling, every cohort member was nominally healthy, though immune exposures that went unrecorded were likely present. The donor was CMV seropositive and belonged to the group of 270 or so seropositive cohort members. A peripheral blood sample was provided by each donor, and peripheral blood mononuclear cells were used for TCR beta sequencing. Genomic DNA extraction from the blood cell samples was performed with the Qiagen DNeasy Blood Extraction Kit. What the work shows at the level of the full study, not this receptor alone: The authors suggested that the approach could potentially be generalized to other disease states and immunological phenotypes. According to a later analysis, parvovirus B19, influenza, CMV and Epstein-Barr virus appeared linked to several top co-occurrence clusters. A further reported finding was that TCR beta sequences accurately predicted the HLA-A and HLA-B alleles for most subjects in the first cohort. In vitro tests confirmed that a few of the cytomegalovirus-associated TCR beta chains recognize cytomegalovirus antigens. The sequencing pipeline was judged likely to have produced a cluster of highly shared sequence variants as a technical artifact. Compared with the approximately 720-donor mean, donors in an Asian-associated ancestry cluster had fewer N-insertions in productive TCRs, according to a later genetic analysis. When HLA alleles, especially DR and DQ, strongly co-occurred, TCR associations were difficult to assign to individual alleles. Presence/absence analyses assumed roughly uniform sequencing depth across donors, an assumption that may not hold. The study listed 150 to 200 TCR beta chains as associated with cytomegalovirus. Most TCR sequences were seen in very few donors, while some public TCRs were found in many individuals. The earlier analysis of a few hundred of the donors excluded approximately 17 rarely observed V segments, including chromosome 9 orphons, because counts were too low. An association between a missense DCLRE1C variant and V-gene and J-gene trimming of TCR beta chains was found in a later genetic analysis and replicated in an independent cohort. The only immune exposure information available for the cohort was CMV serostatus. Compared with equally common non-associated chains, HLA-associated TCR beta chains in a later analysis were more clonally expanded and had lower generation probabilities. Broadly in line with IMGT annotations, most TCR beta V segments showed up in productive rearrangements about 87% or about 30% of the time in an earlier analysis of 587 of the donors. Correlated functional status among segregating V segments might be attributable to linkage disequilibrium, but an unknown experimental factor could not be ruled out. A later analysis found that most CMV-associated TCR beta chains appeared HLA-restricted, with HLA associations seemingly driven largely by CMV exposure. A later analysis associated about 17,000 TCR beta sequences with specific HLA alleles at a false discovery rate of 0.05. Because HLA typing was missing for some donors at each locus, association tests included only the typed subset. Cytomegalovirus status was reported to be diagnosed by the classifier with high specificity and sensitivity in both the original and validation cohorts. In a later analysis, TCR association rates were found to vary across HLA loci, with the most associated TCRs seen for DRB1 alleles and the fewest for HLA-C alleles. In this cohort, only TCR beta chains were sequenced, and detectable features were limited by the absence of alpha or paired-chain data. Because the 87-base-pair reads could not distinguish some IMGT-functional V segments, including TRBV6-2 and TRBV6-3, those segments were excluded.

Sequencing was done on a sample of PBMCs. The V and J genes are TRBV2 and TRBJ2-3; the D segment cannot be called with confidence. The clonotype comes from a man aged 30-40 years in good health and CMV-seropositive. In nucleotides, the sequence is TGTGCCAGCAGTGACCCCTTCGGTACGCAGTATTTT. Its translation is CASSDPFGTQYF.